The 27 T cell receptor beta chains listed next were all sequenced from one sample in a study of PD-1 blockade in classical Hodgkin lymphoma. The assay was immunoSEQ multiplex PCR, and TCRdb's table has in-frame clones only and misses some. The sample carries about 50,000 clones, about 80% recorded once. As for time point: cycle 4 day 1 (C4D1), after less than 7 weeks of nivolumab. Relapse was seen in all patients after autologous stem cell transplantation, and brentuximab vedotin exposure was variable. This sample comprised peripheral blood mononuclear cells (PBMCs), obtained before the fourth cycle of nivolumab. These receptors were collected from a human donor with classical Hodgkin lymphoma.

The V call is TRBV5-1, the J call TRBJ2-7; D may be TRBD2 (6 bases). The CDR3 contains 16 residues. Germline CDR1 and CDR2: SGHRS and YFSETQ. V lost 0 bases and J 0 bases, leaving 13 bases between the germline ends. The CDR3 nucleotides are TGCGCCAGCAGCTTGGAGATAGCGGTTAGCTCCTACGAGCAGTACTTC. As protein: CASSLEIAVSSYEQYF. The full variable domain, rest sourced from reference TRBV5-1 and TRBJ2-7, is KAGVTQTPRYLIKTRGQQVTLSCSPISGHRSVSWYQQTPGQGLQFLFEYFSETQRNKGNFPGRFSGRQFSNSRSEMNVSTLELGDSALYLCASSLEIAVSSYEQYFGPGTRLTVT.

This CDR3 reads CASSLDPVAGTEQYF. The CDR3 DNA reads as TGTGCCAGCAGCTTAGATCCAGTAGCGGGTACCGAGCAGTACTTC. The chain combines TRBV11-3 with TRBJ2-7, with 7 bases that match TRBD2. The CDR3 loop spans 15 amino acids. The germline gives CDR1 SGHNT, CDR2 YENEEA. Trimming cost V 0 bases and J 6 bases; bases outside gene matches: 8.

The sample holds a few counts of this clone. The chain employs TRBV28 and TRBJ1-5; TRBD1 agrees at 8 bases. There are 17 residues in the CDR3. Unmatched junction bases numbered 19, after V lost 4 bases and J lost 11 bases. Germline V gene data show CDR1 as MDHEN and CDR2 as SYDVKM. For the CDR3, the DNA is TGTGCCAGCAGTTCGCCGACAGGGGATCTAGCAAGGGGAGCCCAGCATTTT. As protein: CASSSPTGDLARGAQHF.

The V gene is TRBV6-6, the J gene TRBJ2-4, with TRBD1 as a possible D gene (6 bases). The CDR3 has 13 amino acids. V lost 7 bases and J 9 bases, leaving 16 bases between the germline ends. Germline V CDR1 and CDR2: MNHNY, SVGAGI (reference sequence). This chain's CDR3 is CASMEAGVGIQYF. The DNA for the CDR3 is TGTGCCAGCATGGAGGCAGGGGTCGGCATTCAGTACTTC.

This clone was found a few times. The chain is built from TRBV5-1 and TRBJ2-7; tentatively, D is TRBD2 (6 bases). The V gene lost 2 bases and the J gene lost 0 bases, with 21 bases spanning the gap. CDR3 length equals 18 residues. CDR1 and CDR2 (germline): SGHRS, YFSETQ. CDR3 bases: TGCGCCAGCAGCTTCCGGGGGTCTGGGATAGGGAGCTCCTACGAGCAGTACTTC. Translation gives CASSFRGSGIGSSYEQYF.

V gene TRBV7-3 combines with J gene TRBJ2-1, with D possibly being TRBD2 (6 bases). Trimming removed 1 base from V and 1 base from J, with 11 bases in between. Germline values: CDR1 SGHTA, CDR2 FQGTGA. The CDR3 contains 16 residues. The CDR3 DNA sequence: TGTGCCAGCAGCTTAATATCGGGAGAATCCTACAATGAGCAGTTCTTC. Residues: CASSLISGESYNEQFF.

This clone occurred a few times. The chain links TRBV28 to TRBJ2-5; TRBD1 matches 9 bases. This CDR3 is 13 amino acids long. With 5 bases clipped from V and 7 bases from J, the junction kept 5 bases outside the gene matches. The V gene's germline CDR1 is MDHEN and CDR2 SYDVKM. For the CDR3, the DNA is TGTGCCAGCAGTCCGACAGGGGGACGGACCCAGTACTTC. It specifies CASSPTGGRTQYF.

Of note for this clone: Distinct nucleotide sequences in the sample also encode this CDR3. The CDR3 DNA reads as TGTGCCAGCAGCGTAGCTACGCAAGAGACCCAGTACTTC. Its translation is CASSVATQETQYF. The J gene is TRBJ2-5, the V gene TRBV9; D is unresolved. The CDR3 runs 13 residues. V lost 0 bases to trimming and J lost 2 bases, with 5 bases between them. Germline V lookup: CDR1 SGDLS, CDR2 YYNGEE.

The V gene is TRBV7-2, the J gene TRBJ2-4; D might be TRBD2 (6 bases). In germline, CDR1 is SGHTA, CDR2 FQGNSA. This CDR3 is 19 amino acids long. Trimming shortened V by 5 bases and J by 0 bases, and 23 bases separated the two germline ends. The CDR3 nucleotides read TGTGCCAGCAGCGTTAGAGCGGGTGGGGCGGGGCTAGCCAAAAACATTCAGTACTTC. Translating gives CASSVRAGGAGLAKNIQYF.

The chain recombines TRBV5-1 with TRBJ2-3; either TRBD1 or TRBD2 may fit D (6 bases each). Trimming shortened V by 4 bases and J by 3 bases, and 21 bases separated the two germline ends. The CDR3 extends over 17 amino acids. CDR1 SGHRS and CDR2 YFSETQ come from the germline V gene. CDR3 coding DNA: TGCGCCAGCAGCCCCGTCTTAAGGGGGGCGAATACAGATACGCAGTATTTT. This encodes CASSPVLRGANTDTQYF.

This chain uses TRBV27 with TRBJ1-5; D might be TRBD1 (5 bases). The CDR3 sequence is 14 residues long. V shed 1 base and J shed 6 bases, with 10 bases lying between them. Germline loops: CDR1 MNHEY, CDR2 SMNVEV (reference sequence). CDR3 protein: CASSLWQGSQPQHF. The DNA for the CDR3 is TGTGCCAGCAGTTTATGGCAGGGCAGTCAGCCCCAGCATTTT.

V is TRBV7-9 and J is TRBJ2-1; 8 bases map to TRBD2. The CDR3 sequence is 15 residues long. The junction had 10 bases not matched to a gene; V was cut back by 2 bases and J by 10 bases. Germline V gives CDR1 SEHNR, CDR2 FQNEAQ (reference sequence). CDR3 residues: CASSLFSGGEWEQFF. The CDR3 DNA is TGTGCCAGCAGCTTATTTTCGGGAGGGGAGTGGGAGCAGTTCTTC. Based on the CDR3 plus reference TRBV7-9 and TRBJ2-1, the full variable domain is DTGVSQNPRHKITKRGQNVTFRCDPISEHNRLYWYRQTLGQGPEFLTYFQNEAQLEKSRLLSDRFSAERPKGSFSTLEIQRTEQGDSAMYLCASSLFSGGEWEQFFGPGTRLTVL.

The rearrangement links TRBV6-5 to TRBJ2-7; D perhaps matches TRBD1 (6 bases). This CDR3 is 13 amino acids long. CDR1 is MNHEY and CDR2 is SVGAGI in the germline V gene. Trimming removed 5 bases from V and 5 bases from J, with 13 bases in between. The CDR3 protein is CASSLARGDEQYF. In DNA form, the CDR3 reads TGTGCCAGCAGTCTGGCCAGGGGCGACGAGCAGTACTTC.

Remarks on this clone: Compared with germline, one end of the junction differs, possibly owing to a read error. The chain recombines TRBV5-1 with TRBJ1-2; no reliable D call. Germline CDR1 SGHRS, CDR2 YFSETQ. The CDR3 runs 14 residues. The CDR3 spells CASSPPMWGYGYTF. The CDR3 DNA is TGTGCCAGCAGCCCCCCAATGTGGGGCTATGGCTACACCTTC. Variable domain in full (rest from reference TRBV5-1 and TRBJ1-2): KAGVTQTPRYLIKTRGQQVTLSCSPISGHRSVSWYQQTPGQGLQFLFEYFSETQRNKGNFPGRFSGRQFSNSRSEMNVSTLELGDSALYLCASSPPMWGYGYTFGSGTRLTVV.

The chain carries TRBV2 and TRBJ2-5, with 9 bases that match TRBD2. CDR1 and CDR2 (germline): SNHLY, FYNNEI. V lost 3 bases, J lost 1 base, and 6 bases stayed unmatched. This CDR3 has 16 amino acids. In DNA, the CDR3 is TGTGCCAGCAGTGACGTACTAGCGGGTTTCCAAGAGACCCAGTACTTC. It codes for CASSDVLAGFQETQYF.

For the CDR3, the DNA is TGTGCCACCGAGAGGAGCGGGAGAGAGACCCAGTACTTC. As protein: CATERSGRETQYF. J is TRBJ2-5 and V is TRBV7-9; TRBD2 matches at 8 bases. V was pared by 10 bases and J by 4 bases, with 8 bases of the junction left unmatched. CDR3 length: 13 amino acids. Germline V gene sequence: CDR1 SEHNR, CDR2 FQNEAQ (reference sequence).

The chain recombines TRBV9 with TRBJ1-2, with a weak D call TRBD1 (6 bases). The CDR3 extends over 13 amino acids. The germline V and J ends were trimmed by 4 bases and 8 bases, with 15 bases remaining between them. Germline V gene lookup returns CDR1 SGDLS and CDR2 YYNGEE. The CDR3 DNA sequence: TGTGCCAGCAGCTCAGCGGGGGGGGCAGGCTACACCTTC. This translates into CASSSAGGAGYTF.

This clone was seen a handful of times. The chain has TRBV6-6 and TRBJ2-2; 14 nucleotides match TRBD2. The germline gives CDR1 MNHNY, CDR2 SVGAGI (reference sequence). The V segment lost 6 bases and the J segment 6 bases; nucleotides outside the gene matches: 6. The CDR3 covers 16 residues. The CDR3 DNA reads as TGTGCCAGCAGCTGGACTAGCGGGAGGTCGTCCGGGGAGCTGTTTTTT. Translation gives CASSWTSGRSSGELFF.

As concerns this clone: The identical CDR3 is also encoded by other nucleotide sequences in the sample. The V and J genes are TRBV11-3 and TRBJ2-1; D not resolved. This CDR3 comprises 11 residues. Between the trimmed V and J ends, which lost 1 base and 6 bases, there was a span of 1 base. Germline V gene data show CDR1 as SGHNT and CDR2 as YENEEA. The CDR3 loop is CASSLGNEQFF. In nucleotides, the CDR3 is TGTGCCAGCAGCTTAGGCAATGAGCAGTTCTTC.

The genes are TRBV19 and TRBJ1-5; no definite D call. CDR1 and CDR2 from the germline V gene are LNHDA and SQIVND (reference sequence). Trimming took 3 bases from V and 5 from J, leaving 8 bases between them. This CDR3 has 13 residues. CDR3 nucleotides: TGTGCCAGTAGTATGCTTTCATATCAGCCCCAGCATTTT. This codes for CASSMLSYQPQHF.

This clone was seen only once. This rearrangement joins TRBV28 to TRBJ2-1, with TRBD2 matching over 13 bases. The junction had 7 bases not matched to a gene; V was cut back by 5 bases and J by 6 bases. The CDR3 has 16 amino acids. Looked up from germline, CDR1 is MDHEN and CDR2 is SYDVKM. CDR3 protein: CASSIPRLAGGNEQFF. CDR3 coding DNA: TGTGCCAGCAGTATACCCAGACTAGCGGGAGGCAATGAGCAGTTCTTC.

J is TRBJ2-7 and V is TRBV28; possibly TRBD1 or TRBD2 for D (5 bases each). The CDR3 is 16 residues long. Between the trimmed V and J ends, which lost 3 bases and 4 bases, there was a span of 19 bases. CDR1 MDHEN and CDR2 SYDVKM come from the germline V gene. The CDR3 DNA is TGTGCCAGCAGTTTCGGTTATTGGGGGAAAAAATACGAGCAGTACTTC. Protein: CASSFGYWGKKYEQYF.

The chain recombines TRBV7-2 with TRBJ2-1, with D tentatively TRBD2 (6 bases). Germline V gene lookup returns CDR1 SGHTA and CDR2 FQGNSA. V was trimmed by 1 base and J by 13 bases, leaving 17 bases between them. There are 14 residues in the CDR3. The CDR3 coding sequence is TGTGCCAGCAGCTTAGGAGGCGTGGGACTTTCCCAGTTCTTC. It codes for CASSLGGVGLSQFF.

This CDR3 reads CASSLGGGSGLIYNEQFF. The CDR3 DNA reads TGTGCCAGCAGCTTAGGAGGCGGAAGCGGACTCATCTACAATGAGCAGTTCTTC. This chain connects TRBV11-3 to TRBJ2-1; the D gene is possibly TRBD2 (5 bases). Germline V lookup: CDR1 SGHNT, CDR2 YENEEA. This CDR3 has 18 amino acids. V was clipped by 1 base and J by 3 bases, with 19 bases between them.

This rearrangement joins TRBV6-6 to TRBJ1-1; no definite D call. V lost 9 bases, J lost 7 bases, and 9 bases lay in between. CDR1 MNHNY and CDR2 SVGAGI come from the germline V gene (reference sequence). The CDR3 consists of 10 residues. The DNA of the CDR3 is TGTGCCAGTGGGCAGTATGAAGCTTTCTTT. Translating gives CASGQYEAFF.

This chain links TRBV5-4 with TRBJ2-1, with a weak D call TRBD2 (5 bases). The CDR3 sequence is 13 residues long. CDR1 and CDR2 (germline): SGHNT, YYREEE (reference sequence). V lost 4 bases to trimming and J lost 10 bases, with 15 bases between them. The CDR3, as DNA: TGTGCCAGCAGCCCCAAACCCCGGGAAGAGCAGTTCTTC. Protein product: CASSPKPREEQFF.

The chain has TRBV5-4 and TRBJ2-3; D ambiguous. V lost 4 bases, J lost 2 bases, and 5 bases lay in between. The germline gives CDR1 SGHNT, CDR2 YYREEE (reference sequence). The CDR3 spans 12 residues. This CDR3 reads CASSLTTDTQYF. The CDR3 DNA reads as TGTGCCAGCAGCCTCACCACAGATACGCAGTATTTT.